The entry below describes one TCR beta chain. Its antigen is currently unknown. This sample is part of a study of B cell selection in AIRE deficiency. Study-level points and caveats: In TCRBV usage, CDR3 length and diversity, patient Tconv and Treg cells matched healthy donors. Only 9.3% of 3,500 to 4,500 shared Treg sequences were patient-specific; about 30% healthy-specific.

Using immunoSEQ multiplex PCR, the repertoire was profiled, and TCRdb retains in-frame clones only, with some absent. The data hold approximately 24,000 clones, with approximately 96% observed a single time. Sorting defined conventional CD4 T cells as CD4+CD127+. Healthy unrelated donors supplied the control samples. The germline V and J ends were trimmed by 5 bases and 6 bases, with 11 bases remaining between them. Germline lookup yields CDR1 ENHRY and CDR2 SYGVKD. CDR3 length equals 12 residues. The TCR comes from a human donor in good health. The chain carries TRBV10-3 and TRBJ2-7; tentative D call: TRBD2 (5 bases). The sequencing sample was made of CD4+CD127+ conventional T cells sorted from PBMCs. The CDR3 spells CAISRAGTEQYF. The CDR3 DNA is TGTGCCATCAGTAGGGCGGGCACCGAGCAGTACTTC.